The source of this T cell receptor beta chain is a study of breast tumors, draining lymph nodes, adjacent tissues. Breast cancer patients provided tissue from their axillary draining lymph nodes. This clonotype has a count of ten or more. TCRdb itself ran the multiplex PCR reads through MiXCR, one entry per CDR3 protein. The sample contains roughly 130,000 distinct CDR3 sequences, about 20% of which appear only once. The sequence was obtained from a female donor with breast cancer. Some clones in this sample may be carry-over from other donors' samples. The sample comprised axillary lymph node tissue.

The CDR3 DNA sequence: TGTGCCACCAGCAGGGGGGACAGAGAGACCCAGTACTTC. Encoded protein: CATSRGDRETQYF. This chain links TRBV15 with TRBJ2-5; 7 bases align to TRBD1. Germline V gene lookup returns CDR1 LNHNV and CDR2 YYDKDF (reference sequence). Trimming took 3 bases from V and 4 from J; bases not matched to a gene: 2. CDR3 length: 13 residues.